The T cell receptor (beta chain) described here comes from a study of tumor and adjacent non-tumor tissue in lung cancer. Germline CDR1 SEHNR, CDR2 FQNEAQ (reference sequence). The CDR3 contains 13 residues. No cell sorting was done before RNA was extracted from the tissue. The normal lung tissue was taken more than 3 cm from the tumor edge. Newly diagnosed lung cancer patients had thoracic surgery in China, August–late 2014, without prior chemotherapy. As regards this clonotype: The antigen remains unidentified. The junction and the germline gene differ at one end; a read error may be behind it.

Broader study findings: Tumor TCR diversity, when higher, was linked to shorter survival. Normal lung showed higher cumulative top 100 clone frequency than tumor.

A modified ARM-PCR protocol with three rounds of nested PCR amplified TCRbeta. TCRdb redid the calling of the multiplex PCR reads with MiXCR, one entry per CDR3 protein. The sample includes about 44,000 distinct CDR3 sequences, about 68% seen only once; the top ten take about 32%. Sequencing was performed on distant non-tumor lung tissue. The chain carries TRBV7-9 and TRBJ1-2; D remains ambiguous. The sequence was collected from a woman between 65 and 79 years old with non-small cell lung cancer. CDR3 nucleotide sequence: TGTGCCAGCAGCCCGGGAGCAAACTATGGCTACATCTTC. Encoded protein: CASSPGANYGYIF.